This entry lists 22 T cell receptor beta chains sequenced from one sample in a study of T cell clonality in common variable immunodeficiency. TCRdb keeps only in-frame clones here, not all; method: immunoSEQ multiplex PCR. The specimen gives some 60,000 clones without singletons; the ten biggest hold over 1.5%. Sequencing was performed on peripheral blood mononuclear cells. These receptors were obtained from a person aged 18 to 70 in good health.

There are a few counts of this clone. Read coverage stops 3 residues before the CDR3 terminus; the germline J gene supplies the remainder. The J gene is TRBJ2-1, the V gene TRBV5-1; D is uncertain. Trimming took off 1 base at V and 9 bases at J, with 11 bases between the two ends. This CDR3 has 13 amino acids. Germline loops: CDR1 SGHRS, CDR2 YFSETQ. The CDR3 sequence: CASSLSWRREQFF. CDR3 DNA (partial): TGCGCCAGCAGCTTGTCTTGGCGGCGTGAG.

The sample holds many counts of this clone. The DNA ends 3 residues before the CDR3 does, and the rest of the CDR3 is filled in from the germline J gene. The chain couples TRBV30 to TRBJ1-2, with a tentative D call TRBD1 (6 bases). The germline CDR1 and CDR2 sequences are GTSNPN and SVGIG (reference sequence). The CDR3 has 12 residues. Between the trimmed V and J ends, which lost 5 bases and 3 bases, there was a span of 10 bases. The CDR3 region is CAWAGTYYGYTF. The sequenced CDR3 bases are TGTGCCTGGGCCGGGACATACTATGGC. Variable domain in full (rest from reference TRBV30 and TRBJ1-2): SQTIHQWPATLVQPVGSPLSLECTVEGTSNPNLYWYRQAAGRGLQLLFYSVGIGQISSEVPQNLSASRPQDRQFILSSKKLLLSDSGFYLCAWAGTYYGYTFGSGTRLTVV.

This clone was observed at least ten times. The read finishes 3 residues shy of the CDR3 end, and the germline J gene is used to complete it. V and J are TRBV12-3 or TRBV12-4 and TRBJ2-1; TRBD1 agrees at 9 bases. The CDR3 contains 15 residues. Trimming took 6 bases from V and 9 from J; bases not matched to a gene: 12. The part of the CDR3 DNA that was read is TGTGCCAGCAGGGCTCGACAGGGGGGAGTAGCTGAG. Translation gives CASRARQGGVAE. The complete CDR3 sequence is CASRARQGGVAEQFF.

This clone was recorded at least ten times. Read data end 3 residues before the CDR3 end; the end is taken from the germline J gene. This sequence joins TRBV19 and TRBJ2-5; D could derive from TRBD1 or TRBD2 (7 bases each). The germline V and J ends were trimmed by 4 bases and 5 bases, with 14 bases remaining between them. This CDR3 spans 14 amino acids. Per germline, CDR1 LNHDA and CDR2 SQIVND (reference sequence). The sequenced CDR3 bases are TGTGCCAGTAGTAGAAACAGGGGAGGGGAGACC. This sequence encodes CASSRNRGGET. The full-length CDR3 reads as CASSRNRGGETQYF.

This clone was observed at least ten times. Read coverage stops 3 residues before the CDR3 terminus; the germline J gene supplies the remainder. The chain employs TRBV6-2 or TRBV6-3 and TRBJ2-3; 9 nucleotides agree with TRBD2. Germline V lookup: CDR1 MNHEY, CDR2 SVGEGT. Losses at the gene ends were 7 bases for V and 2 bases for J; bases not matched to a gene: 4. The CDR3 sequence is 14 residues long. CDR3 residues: CASTLAGDTDTQYF. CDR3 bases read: TGTGCCAGCACTTTAGCGGGGGACACAGATACG.

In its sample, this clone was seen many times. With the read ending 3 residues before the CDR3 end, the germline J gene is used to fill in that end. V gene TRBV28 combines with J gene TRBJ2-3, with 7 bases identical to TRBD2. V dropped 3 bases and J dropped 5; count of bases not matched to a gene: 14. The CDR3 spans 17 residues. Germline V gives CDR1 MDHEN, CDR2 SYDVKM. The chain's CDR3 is CASSFGDGREWIDTQYF. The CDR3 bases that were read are TGTGCCAGCAGTTTCGGGGATGGGCGGGAGTGGATAGATACG.

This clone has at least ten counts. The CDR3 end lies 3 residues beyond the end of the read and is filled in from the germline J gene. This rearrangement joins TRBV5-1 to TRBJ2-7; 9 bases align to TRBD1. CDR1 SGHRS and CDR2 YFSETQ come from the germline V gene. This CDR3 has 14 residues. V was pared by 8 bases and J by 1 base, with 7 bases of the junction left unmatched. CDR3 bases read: TGCGCCAGTTGCACCGGGACAGGGTCCTACGAG. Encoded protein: CASCTGTGSYE. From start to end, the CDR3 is CASCTGTGSYEQYF.

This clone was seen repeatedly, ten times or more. The CDR3 spells CSVEDRLAGTTTDTQYF. The DNA read from the CDR3 is TGCAGCGTTGAAGACCGACTAGCGGGAACAACCACAGATACG. The chain couples TRBV29-1 to TRBJ2-3, with 11 nucleotides matching TRBD2. The sequenced fragment ends 3 residues before the CDR3 boundary, so the rest is inferred from the germline J gene. In germline, CDR1 is SQVTM, CDR2 ANQGSEA. Losses at the gene ends were 0 bases for V and 2 bases for J; bases not matched to a gene: 7. This CDR3 comprises 17 residues.

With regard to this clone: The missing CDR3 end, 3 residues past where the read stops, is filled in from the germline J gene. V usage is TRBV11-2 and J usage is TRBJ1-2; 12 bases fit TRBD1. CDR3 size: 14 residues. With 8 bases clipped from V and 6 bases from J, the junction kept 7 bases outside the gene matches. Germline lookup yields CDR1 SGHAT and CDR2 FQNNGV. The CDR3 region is CASGTGGFEDGYTF. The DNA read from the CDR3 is TGTGCCAGCGGGACAGGGGGCTTCGAGGATGGC. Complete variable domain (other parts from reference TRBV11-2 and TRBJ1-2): EAGVAQSPRYKIIEKRQSVAFWCNPISGHATLYWYQQILGQGPKLLIQFQNNGVVDDSQLPKDRFSAERLKGVDSTLKIQPAKLEDSAVYLCASGTGGFEDGYTFGSGTRLTVV.

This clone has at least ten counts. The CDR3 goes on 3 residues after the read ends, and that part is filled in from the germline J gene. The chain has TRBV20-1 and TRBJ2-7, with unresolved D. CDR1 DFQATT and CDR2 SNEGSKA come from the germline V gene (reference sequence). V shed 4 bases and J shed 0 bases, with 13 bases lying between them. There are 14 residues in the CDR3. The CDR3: CSAIPSRSSYEQYF. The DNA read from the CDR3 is TGCAGTGCTATCCCCAGCAGGAGCTCCTACGAG.

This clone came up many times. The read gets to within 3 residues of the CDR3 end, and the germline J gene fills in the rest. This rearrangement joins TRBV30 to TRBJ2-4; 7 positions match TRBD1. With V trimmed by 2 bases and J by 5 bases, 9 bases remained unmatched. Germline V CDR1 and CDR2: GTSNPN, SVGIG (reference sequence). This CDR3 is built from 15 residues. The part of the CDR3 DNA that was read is TGTGCCTGGAGTAAAGGGGGCGGTGTCCAAAACATT. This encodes CAWSKGGGVQNI. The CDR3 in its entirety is CAWSKGGGVQNIQYF.

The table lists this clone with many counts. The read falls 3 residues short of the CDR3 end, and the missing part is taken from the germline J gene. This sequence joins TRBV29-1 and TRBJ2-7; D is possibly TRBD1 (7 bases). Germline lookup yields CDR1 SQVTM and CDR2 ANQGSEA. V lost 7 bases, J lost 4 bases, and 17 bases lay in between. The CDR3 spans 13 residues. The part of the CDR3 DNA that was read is TGCAGCGCTAGACAGGGACTTCGTTACGAG. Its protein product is CSARQGLRYE. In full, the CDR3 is CSARQGLRYEQYF.

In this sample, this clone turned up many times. The CDR3 spells CASSPGHGYEQFF. Incomplete CDR3 DNA: TGTGCCAGTAGTCCAGGGCATGGGTATGAG. This chain connects TRBV19 to TRBJ2-1, with D perhaps TRBD1 (5 bases). The read ends 3 residues early relative to the CDR3; the germline J gene fills the gap. The CDR3 has 13 amino acids. Per germline, CDR1 LNHDA and CDR2 SQIVND (reference sequence). V was clipped by 5 bases and J by 8 bases, with 13 bases between them.

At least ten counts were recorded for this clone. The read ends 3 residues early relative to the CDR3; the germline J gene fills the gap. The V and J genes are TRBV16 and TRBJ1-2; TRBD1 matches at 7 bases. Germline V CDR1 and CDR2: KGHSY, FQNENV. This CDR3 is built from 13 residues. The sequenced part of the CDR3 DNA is TGTGCCAGCAGCCAATCGAGGGGGCAGGGC. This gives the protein CASSQSRGQG. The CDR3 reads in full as CASSQSRGQGYTF.

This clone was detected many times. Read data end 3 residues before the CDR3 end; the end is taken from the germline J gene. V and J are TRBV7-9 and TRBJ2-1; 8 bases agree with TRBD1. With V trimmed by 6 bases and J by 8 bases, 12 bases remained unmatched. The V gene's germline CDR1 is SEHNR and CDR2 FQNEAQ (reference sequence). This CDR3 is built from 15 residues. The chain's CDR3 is CASRRRRTGTDEQFF. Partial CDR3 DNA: TGTGCCAGCAGGCGTAGACGGACAGGGACGGATGAG. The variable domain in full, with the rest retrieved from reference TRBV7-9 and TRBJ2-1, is DTGVSQNPRHKITKRGQNVTFRCDPISEHNRLYWYRQTLGQGPEFLTYFQNEAQLEKSRLLSDRFSAERPKGSFSTLEIQRTEQGDSAMYLCASRRRRTGTDEQFFGPGTRLTVL.

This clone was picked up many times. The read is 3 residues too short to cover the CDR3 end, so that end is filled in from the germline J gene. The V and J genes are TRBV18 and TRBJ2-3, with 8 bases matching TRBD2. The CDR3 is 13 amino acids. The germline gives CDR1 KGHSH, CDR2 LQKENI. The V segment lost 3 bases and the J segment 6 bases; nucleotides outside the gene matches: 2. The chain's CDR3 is CASSPGLVDTQYF. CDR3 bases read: TGTGCCAGCTCACCGGGACTAGTGGATACG.

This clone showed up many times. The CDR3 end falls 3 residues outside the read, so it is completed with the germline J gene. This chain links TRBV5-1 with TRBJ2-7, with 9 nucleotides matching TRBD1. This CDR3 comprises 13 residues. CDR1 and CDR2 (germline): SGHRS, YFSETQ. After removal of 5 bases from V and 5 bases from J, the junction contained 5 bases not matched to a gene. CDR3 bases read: TGCGCCAGCAGGGCGCGGGACAGGGACGAG. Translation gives CASRARDRDE. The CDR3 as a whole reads CASRARDRDEQYF. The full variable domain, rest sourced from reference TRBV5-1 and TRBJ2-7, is KAGVTQTPRYLIKTRGQQVTLSCSPISGHRSVSWYQQTPGQGLQFLFEYFSETQRNKGNFPGRFSGRQFSNSRSEMNVSTLELGDSALYLCASRARDRDEQYFGPGTRLTVT.

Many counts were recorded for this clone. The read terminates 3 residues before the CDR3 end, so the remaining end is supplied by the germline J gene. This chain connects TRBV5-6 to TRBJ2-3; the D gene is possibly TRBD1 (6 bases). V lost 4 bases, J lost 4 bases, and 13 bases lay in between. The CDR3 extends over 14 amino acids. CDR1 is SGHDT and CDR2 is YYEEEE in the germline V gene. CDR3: CASSGTSGADTQYF. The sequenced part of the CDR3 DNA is TGTGCCAGCAGCGGGACATCCGGGGCAGATACG.

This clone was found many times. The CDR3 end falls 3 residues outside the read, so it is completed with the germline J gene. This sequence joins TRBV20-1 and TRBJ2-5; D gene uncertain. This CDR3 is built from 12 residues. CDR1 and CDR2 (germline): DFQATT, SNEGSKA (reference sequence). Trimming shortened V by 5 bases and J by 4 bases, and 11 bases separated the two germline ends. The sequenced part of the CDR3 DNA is TGCAGTGCTGAGTCAGAGATAGAGACC. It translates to CSAESEIET. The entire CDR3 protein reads CSAESEIETQYF.

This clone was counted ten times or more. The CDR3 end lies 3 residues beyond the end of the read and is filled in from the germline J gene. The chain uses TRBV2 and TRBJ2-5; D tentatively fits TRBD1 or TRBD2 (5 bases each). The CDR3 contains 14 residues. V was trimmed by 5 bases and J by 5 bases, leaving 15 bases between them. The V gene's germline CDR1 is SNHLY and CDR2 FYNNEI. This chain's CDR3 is CASSNFQGAETQYF. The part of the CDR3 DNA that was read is TGTGCCAGCAGTAATTTCCAGGGAGCGGAGACC.

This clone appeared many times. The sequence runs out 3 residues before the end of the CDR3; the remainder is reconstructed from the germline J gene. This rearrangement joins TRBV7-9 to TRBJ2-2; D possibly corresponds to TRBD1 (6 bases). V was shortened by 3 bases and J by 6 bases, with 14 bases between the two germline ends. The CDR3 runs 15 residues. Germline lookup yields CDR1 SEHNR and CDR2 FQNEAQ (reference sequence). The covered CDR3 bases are TGTGCCAGCAGCTTCGGGCAGGGGAGCTCCGGGGAG. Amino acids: CASSFGQGSSGE. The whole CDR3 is CASSFGQGSSGELFF.

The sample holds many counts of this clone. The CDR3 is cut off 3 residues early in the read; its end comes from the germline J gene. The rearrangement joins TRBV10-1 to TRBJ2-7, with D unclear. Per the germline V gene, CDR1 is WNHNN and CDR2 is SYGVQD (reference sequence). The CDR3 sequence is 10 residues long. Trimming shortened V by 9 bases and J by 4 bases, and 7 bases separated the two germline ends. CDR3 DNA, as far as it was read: TGCGCCAGTCCTAGTTACGAG. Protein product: CASPSYE. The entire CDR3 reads CASPSYEQYF.